Given below is one T cell receptor beta chain in context. This entry belongs to a study of blood T cell repertoires in COVID-19. As for the study in general: Italy, Spain and the United States were the sources of the convalescent and acute COVID-19 samples. Sources were T cells, B-cell-depleted T cells, or PBMCs; the material itself was cDNA or gDNA.

Original data processing: Amplification of reference gene primers provided the estimated nucleated cell counts. TCRdb's table, derived via immunoSEQ multiplex PCR, lists solely in-frame clones and lacks some. The V and J calls and the clone size are those of that table, but D and trimming were determined from the DNA. The sample yields about 130,000 clones, roughly nine tenths seen once. Per germline, CDR1 KGHSH and CDR2 LQKENI. This CDR3 is 16 amino acids long. The trim removed 2 bases at V and 2 bases at J, leaving 3 bases unmatched. Patients in Seattle were enrolled during active infection, then followed longitudinally.

The chain combines TRBV18 with TRBJ2-3; 11 bases map to TRBD2. Input material: peripheral blood. This sequence was found in a woman in her sixties or seventies with COVID-19, enrolled during active disease. The CDR3 sequence: CASSPVAGGPTDTQYF. The CDR3 DNA sequence: TGTGCCAGCTCACCAGTAGCGGGGGGGCCCACAGATACGCAGTATTTT.